A single sample is the source of the 28 T cell receptor beta chains below, sequenced in a study of identifying expanded T cells in peripheral blood. Generated by immunoSEQ multiplex PCR, the TCRdb table keeps only in-frame clones and is missing some. Of some 95,000 clones in the sample, approximately 84% were seen once. Sequencing was done on a sample of blood. The receptors shown here come from a person between 18 and 75 years old in good health.

The rearrangement links TRBV9 to TRBJ1-1; D is undetermined. The V end lost 4 bases, the J end lost 4 bases, and 11 bases lay between the germline ends. This CDR3 has 13 residues. The germline gives CDR1 SGDLS, CDR2 YYNGEE. The CDR3 DNA sequence: TGTGCCAGCAGCTCGTTGGCACCCACTGAAGCTTTCTTT. It codes for CASSSLAPTEAFF.

J is TRBJ1-3 and V is TRBV6-5; D unresolved. CDR1 is MNHEY and CDR2 is SVGAGI in the germline V gene. The CDR3 sequence is 15 residues long. The V end lost 6 bases, the J end lost 0 bases, and 12 bases lay between the germline ends. CDR3 in amino acids: CASSGAAGSGNTIYF. The CDR3 DNA reads as TGTGCCAGCAGCGGCGCGGCGGGCTCTGGAAACACCATATATTTT.

In this sample, this clone turned up once. The V gene is TRBV7-2, the J gene TRBJ1-2; the match to TRBD1 covers 11 bases. Unmatched junction bases numbered 9, after V lost 5 bases and J lost 4 bases. The CDR3 covers 16 residues. Germline V gene sequence: CDR1 SGHTA, CDR2 FQGNSA. DNA for the CDR3: TGTGCCAGCAGCCGGTATACTGGGACAGGGGGCTATGGCTACACCTTC. It specifies CASSRYTGTGGYGYTF.

The rearrangement joins TRBV9 to TRBJ2-2; 7 nucleotides agree with TRBD2. Germline V gene sequence: CDR1 SGDLS, CDR2 YYNGEE. The CDR3 extends over 16 amino acids. Trimming cost V 0 bases and J 2 bases; bases outside gene matches: 4. CDR3 loop: CASSVEGGSNTGELFF. The CDR3 DNA sequence: TGTGCCAGCAGCGTAGAGGGAGGGTCAAACACCGGGGAGCTGTTTTTT.

This chain connects TRBV7-2 to TRBJ1-1, with 12 bases lining up with TRBD1. With V trimmed by 3 bases and J by 5 bases, 7 bases remained unmatched. The CDR3 loop spans 16 amino acids. Germline V lookup: CDR1 SGHTA, CDR2 FQGNSA. CDR3 protein: CASSLGQGAFATEAFF. CDR3 in DNA: TGTGCCAGCAGCTTGGGACAGGGGGCTTTTGCAACTGAAGCTTTCTTT.

This clone appeared a single time. The chain employs TRBV9 and TRBJ2-7; TRBD2 agrees at 7 bases. The CDR3 spans 15 residues. Germline assignment: CDR1 SGDLS and CDR2 YYNGEE. V lost 4 bases to trimming and J lost 2 bases; unmatched junction nucleotides: 9. The CDR3 loop is CASSPSGGTTYEQYF. The CDR3 region has the DNA TGTGCCAGCAGCCCCTCCGGGGGGACTACCTACGAGCAGTACTTC.

The CDR3 nucleotides read TGTGCCACCACAGAGGGCAGTAGCACAGATACGCAGTATTTT. Translated: CATTEGSSTDTQYF. The chain employs TRBV6-5 and TRBJ2-3; maybe TRBD2 (5 bases). Germline V CDR1 and CDR2: MNHEY, SVGAGI. The CDR3 totals 14 residues. V was shortened by 10 bases and J by 0 bases, with 14 bases between the two germline ends.

The chain recombines TRBV7-9 with TRBJ1-1; possible D gene TRBD1, 5 bases. This CDR3 has 17 amino acids. The V end lost 6 bases, the J end lost 0 bases, and 20 bases lay between the germline ends. Germline V gives CDR1 SEHNR, CDR2 FQNEAQ (reference sequence). CDR3 amino acids: CASSGPGGFLMNTEAFF. As DNA, the CDR3 is TGTGCCAGCAGTGGACCCGGGGGGTTCCTTATGAACACTGAAGCTTTCTTT.

The chain recombines TRBV14 with TRBJ2-5; perhaps TRBD2 as D (6 bases). Trimming left V 0 bases short and J 1 base short, with 12 bases between. CDR3 length: 16 amino acids. Germline V gene data show CDR1 as SGHDN and CDR2 as FVKESK. CDR3 DNA sequence: TGTGCCAGCAGCCAAGAGTGGTGGGGGGTCCAAGAGACCCAGTACTTC. Amino acids: CASSQEWWGVQETQYF.

The rearrangement joins TRBV7-4 to TRBJ2-5; D gene uncertain. V was pared by 6 bases and J by 3 bases, with 17 bases between. The CDR3 spans 15 residues. Germline V gene sequence: CDR1 SGHVT, CDR2 SQSDAQ. The CDR3 DNA reads TGTGCCAGCAGTCCCGAACGGCCCAGGAAAGAGACCCAGTACTTC. It codes for CASSPERPRKETQYF.

The chain carries TRBV12-5 and TRBJ2-3; 8 nucleotides line up with TRBD1. The CDR3 is 13 amino acids. The V and J ends lost 5 bases and 5 bases, in that order; junction bases with no gene match: 3. The germline CDR1 and CDR2 sequences are LGHNT and FRNRAP. CDR3 loop: CASGETGGDTQYF. In nucleotides, the CDR3 is TGTGCTAGTGGTGAAACAGGGGGAGATACGCAGTATTTT.

The gene calls are TRBV7-6 and TRBJ1-1, with D unclear. V shed 3 bases and J shed 3 bases, with 8 bases lying between them. Germline CDR1 is SGHVS and CDR2 is FNYEAQ. The CDR3 spans 13 residues. CDR3 sequence (DNA): TGTGCCAGCAGCTTTCAATCGTACACTGAAGCTTTCTTT. Its protein is CASSFQSYTEAFF.

CDR3 in amino acids: CASSYSGGVPGELFF. In nucleotides, the CDR3 is TGTGCCAGCAGTTACAGCGGGGGGGTCCCCGGGGAGCTGTTTTTT. V usage is TRBV6-5 and J usage is TRBJ2-2; the match to TRBD2 covers 10 bases. Germline CDR1 is MNHEY and CDR2 is SVGAGI. The CDR3 extends over 15 amino acids. V lost 2 bases, J lost 6 bases, and 3 bases stayed unmatched.

The chain combines TRBV5-5 with TRBJ2-7; D is unresolved. Germline loops: CDR1 SGHKS, CDR2 YYEKEE (reference sequence). Trimming removed 6 bases at V and 0 bases at J, with 13 bases between. The CDR3 totals 14 residues. The CDR3 region is CASTHPSNSYEQYF. DNA of the CDR3: TGTGCCAGCACCCACCCCTCCAACTCCTACGAGCAGTACTTC.

This chain uses TRBV19 with TRBJ1-3; 8 nucleotides line up with TRBD1. The germline V gene encodes CDR1 LNHDA and CDR2 SQIVND (reference sequence). V trimming: 7 bases; J trimming: 5 bases; junction bases outside the gene matches: 7. The CDR3 length is 14 residues. The CDR3, as DNA: TGTGCCAGTAACCCCGACAGGGGAAGAAACACCATATATTTT. Amino acid sequence: CASNPDRGRNTIYF.

The chain links TRBV7-2 to TRBJ2-1, with 10 positions matching TRBD2. V gave up 2 bases and J gave up 9 bases; unmatched junction bases: 19. The CDR3 has 19 amino acids. Germline lookup yields CDR1 SGHTA and CDR2 FQGNSA. The CDR3, as DNA: TGTGCCAGCAGCTTACGGCGGGGAGCGGGGGGGCTATCGGTTGGTGAGCAGTTCTTC. Amino acid sequence: CASSLRRGAGGLSVGEQFF.

This chain links TRBV5-1 with TRBJ1-1; TRBD1 might be the D (6 bases). This CDR3 region has 15 residues. Germline CDR1 and CDR2: SGHRS and YFSETQ. V was clipped by 2 bases and J by 7 bases, with 18 bases between them. The CDR3 reads CASSFEDRSMGEAFF. CDR3 sequence (DNA): TGCGCCAGCAGCTTCGAAGACAGGAGCATGGGTGAAGCTTTCTTT.

This clone was observed a single time. The V call is TRBV18, the J call TRBJ2-4, with D perhaps given as TRBD1 or TRBD2 (7 bases each). CDR1 is KGHSH and CDR2 is LQKENI in the germline V gene. This CDR3 is 15 amino acids long. Trimming removed 6 bases from V and 1 base from J, with 13 bases in between. The CDR3 is CASSDQGGAKNIQYF. CDR3 DNA: TGTGCCAGCTCCGACCAGGGGGGGGCCAAAAACATTCAGTACTTC.

The chain has TRBV10-2 and TRBJ2-3; TRBD1 agrees at 7 bases. This CDR3 is built from 15 residues. The ends lost 4 bases at V and 0 bases at J; junction bases unmatched: 4. CDR1 is WSHSY, CDR2 SAAADI, per germline. The CDR3 DNA reads TGCGCCAGCAGTGGGCCGGGACAGAGCACAGATACGCAGTATTTT. Amino acid sequence: CASSGPGQSTDTQYF.

This chain uses TRBV7-9 with TRBJ2-7; either TRBD1 or TRBD2 may fit D (5 bases each). Germline lookup yields CDR1 SEHNR and CDR2 FQNEAQ (reference sequence). There are 14 residues in the CDR3. The V end was cut by 5 bases, the J end by 5 bases, with 16 bases between. The CDR3 coding sequence is TGTGCCAGCAGCCCGGGGCAGACAACCCACGAGCAGTACTTC. It encodes CASSPGQTTHEQYF.

The chain links TRBV15 to TRBJ2-7; 9 bases map to TRBD1. The V gene's germline CDR1 is LNHNV and CDR2 YYDKDF (reference sequence). There are 14 residues in the CDR3. After removal of 3 bases from V and 10 bases from J, the junction contained 10 bases not matched to a gene. CDR3 sequence: CATSRDRGVREQYF. The CDR3 DNA reads TGTGCCACCAGCAGGGACAGGGGCGTGAGGGAACAGTACTTC.

As concerns this clone: The identical CDR3 is also encoded by other nucleotide sequences in the sample. This CDR3 is CAFTGGYGYTF. Written as DNA, the CDR3 is TGTGCTTTCACAGGGGGGTATGGCTACACCTTC. The chain links TRBV30 to TRBJ1-2; TRBD1 agrees at 8 bases. This CDR3 contains 11 residues. Germline V gives CDR1 GTSNPN, CDR2 SVGIG (reference sequence).

V is TRBV6-6 and J is TRBJ1-1, with D tentatively TRBD1 (5 bases). Trimming took 7 bases from V and 6 from J, leaving 15 bases between them. CDR1 is MNHNY, CDR2 SVGAGI, per germline (reference sequence). This CDR3 spans 13 amino acids. CDR3 bases: TGTGCCAGCACCCGCGGGGGGAGGCCTGAAGCTTTCTTT. It encodes CASTRGGRPEAFF.

The CDR3 here is CASSLLSSGYTF. In nucleotides, the CDR3 is TGTGCCAGCAGCCTACTGTCTAGTGGCTACACCTTC. The chain has TRBV7-2 and TRBJ1-2, with no clear D. V was shortened by 5 bases and J by 7 bases, with 11 bases between the two germline ends. Per germline, CDR1 SGHTA and CDR2 FQGNSA. This CDR3 has 12 amino acids. Combining the CDR3 with reference TRBV7-2 and TRBJ1-2 gives the whole variable domain GAGVSQSPSNKVTEKGKDVELRCDPISGHTALYWYRQSLGQGLEFLIYFQGNSAPDKSGLPSDRFSAERTGGSVSTLTIQRTQQEDSAVYLCASSLLSSGYTFGSGTRLTVV.

Written as DNA, the CDR3 is TGTGCCAGCAGCCCCGGGACAGGGACAAACACCATATATTTT. It yields the protein CASSPGTGTNTIYF. The rearrangement uses TRBV7-6 and TRBJ1-3; the match to TRBD1 covers 9 bases. In germline, CDR1 is SGHVS, CDR2 FNYEAQ. The J segment lost 6 bases and the V segment lost 5 bases, leaving 5 bases of the junction unmatched. CDR3 size: 14 residues.

The chain joins TRBV2 to TRBJ2-2; D remains ambiguous. The germline gives CDR1 SNHLY, CDR2 FYNNEI. This CDR3 has 12 residues. With 5 bases removed from V and 5 bases from J, the gap between germline ends came to 6 bases. CDR3 nucleotide sequence: TGTGCCAGCAGTTCAGTAACCGGGGAGCTGTTTTTT. As protein: CASSSVTGELFF.

The genes are TRBV7-9 and TRBJ1-1, with D unclear. The CDR3 sequence is 15 residues long. Between the trimmed V and J ends, which lost 0 bases and 1 base, there was a span of 9 bases. Germline lookup yields CDR1 SEHNR and CDR2 FQNEAQ (reference sequence). The CDR3 DNA reads TGTGCCAGCAGCTTAGCGGGTACCCAGAACACTGAAGCTTTCTTT. Encoded protein: CASSLAGTQNTEAFF.

This rearrangement joins TRBV6-5 to TRBJ1-1, with D hard to call. The CDR3 contains 14 residues. Germline CDR1 MNHEY, CDR2 SVGAGI. Between the trimmed V and J ends, which lost 6 bases and 0 bases, there was a span of 11 bases. The CDR3 region has the DNA TGTGCCAGCAGGACACATAGCCTGAACACTGAAGCTTTCTTT. Translated: CASRTHSLNTEAFF.